The table lists the clone carrying this T cell receptor beta chain with a count of one. Its antigen is not known. This entry is derived from a study of shared clonotypes between healthy human individuals. Across the study: Donor composition was two women and a few men, aged 18 to 49.

Clones were sequenced by immunoSEQ multiplex PCR, and TCRdb holds only the in-frame ones, with some missing. This table holds hundreds of thousands of clones, roughly 80% found once. Whole-study findings and limits: Clonotype sharing among the donors was expected to vary with sequencing depth.

The CDR3 has 18 residues. Germline V lookup: CDR1 SGHRS, CDR2 YFSETQ. The V end was cut by 2 bases, the J end by 0 bases, with 18 bases between. When samples were unsorted, 85 million to 95 million PBMCs were used for genomic DNA. The TCR was taken from a woman between 40 and 55 years old in good health. Some clones in this sample may be carry-over from other donors' samples. Sequencing was performed on PBMCs. The chain combines TRBV5-1 with TRBJ2-4; D may be TRBD1 (6 bases). CDR3 in amino acids: CASSFGTSSTPAKNIQYF. The CDR3 DNA sequence: TGCGCCAGCAGCTTCGGGACAAGCTCGACCCCAGCCAAAAACATTCAGTACTTC.